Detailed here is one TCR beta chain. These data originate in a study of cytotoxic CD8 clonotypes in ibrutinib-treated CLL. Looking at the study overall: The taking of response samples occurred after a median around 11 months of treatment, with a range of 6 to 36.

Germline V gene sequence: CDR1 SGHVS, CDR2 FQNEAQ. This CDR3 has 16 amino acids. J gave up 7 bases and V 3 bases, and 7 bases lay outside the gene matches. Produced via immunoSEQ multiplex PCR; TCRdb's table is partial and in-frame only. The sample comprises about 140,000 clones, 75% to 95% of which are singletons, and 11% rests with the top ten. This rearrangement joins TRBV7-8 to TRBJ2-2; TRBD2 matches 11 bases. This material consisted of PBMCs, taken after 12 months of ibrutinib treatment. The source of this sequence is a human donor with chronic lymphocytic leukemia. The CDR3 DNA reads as TGTGCCAGCAGCTTCCCACTAGCGGGAGACATCGGGGAGCTGTTTTTT. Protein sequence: CASSFPLAGDIGELFF.